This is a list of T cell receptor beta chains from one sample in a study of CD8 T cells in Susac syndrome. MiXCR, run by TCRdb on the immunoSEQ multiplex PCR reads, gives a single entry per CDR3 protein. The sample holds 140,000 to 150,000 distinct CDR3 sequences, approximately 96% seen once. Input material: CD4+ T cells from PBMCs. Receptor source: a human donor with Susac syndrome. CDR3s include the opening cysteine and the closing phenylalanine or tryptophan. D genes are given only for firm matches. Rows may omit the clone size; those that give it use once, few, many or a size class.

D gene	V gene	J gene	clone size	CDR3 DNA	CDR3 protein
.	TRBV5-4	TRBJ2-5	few	TGTGCCAGCAGTCCGGGACATCAAGAGACCCAGTACTTC	CASSPGHQETQYF
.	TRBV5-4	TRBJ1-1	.	TGTGCCAGCAGCTTCGAGGGAGGTGAAGCTTTCTTT	CASSFEGGEAFF
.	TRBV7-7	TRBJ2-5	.	TGTGCTAGCAGCCCCTCCGCACGCCAAGAGACCCAGTACTTC	CASSPSARQETQYF
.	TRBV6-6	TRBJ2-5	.	TGTGCCAGCGGCCGGACAGTACAAGAAGAGACCCAGTACTTC	CASGRTVQEETQYF
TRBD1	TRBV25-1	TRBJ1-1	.	TGTGCCAGCAGGGGACAGGGTGGGCACACTGAAGCTTTCTTT	CASRGQGGHTEAFF
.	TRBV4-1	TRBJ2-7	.	TGCGCCAGCAGCCAAGCTCGTAAAGAGGGGGGCAGGGTGTACTACGAGCAGTACTTC	CASSQARKEGGRVYYEQYF
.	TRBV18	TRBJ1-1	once	TGTGCCAGCTCACCAAGACAGGTCACGAACACTGAAGCTTTCTTT	CASSPRQVTNTEAFF
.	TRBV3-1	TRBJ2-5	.	TGTGCCAGCAGCCCCAGGGAGAGCCAAGAGACCCAGTACTTC	CASSPRESQETQYF
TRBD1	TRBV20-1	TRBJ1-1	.	TGCAGTGCTAGGGGTATGACAGGGGTGATCACTGAAGCTTTCTTT	CSARGMTGVITEAFF
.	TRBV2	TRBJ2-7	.	TGTGCCAGCAGTTATCGGCGAGACGAGCAGTACTTC	CASSYRRDEQYF
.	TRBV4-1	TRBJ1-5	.	TGCGCCAGCAGCCAGGCGGGTCAGCCCCAGCATTTT	CASSQAGQPQHF
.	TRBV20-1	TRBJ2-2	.	TGCAGTGCTAGTCAGGGAGGGAACACCGGGGAGCTGTTTTTT	CSASQGGNTGELFF
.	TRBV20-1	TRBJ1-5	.	TGCAGTGCTACCCGGGGACCATCCAATCAGCCCCAGCATTTT	CSATRGPSNQPQHF
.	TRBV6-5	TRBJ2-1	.	TGTGCCAGCAGCACAGGGTACGGTGAGCAGTTCTTC	CASSTGYGEQFF